The 20 T cell receptor beta chains presented below share a single source sample, sequenced in a study of T cells in Graves' hyperthyroidism and ophthalmopathy. The investigators amplified TCR beta CDR3 regions from RNA transcripts. The TCR CDR3 first-round RT-PCR relied on the HTBI primer set. MiXCR, run by TCRdb on the multiplex PCR reads, gives a single entry per CDR3 protein. Of about 600,000 distinct CDR3 sequences in the sample, 16% were seen once. Material for sequencing was blood. The receptors shown here come from a woman aged 40 to 55 with Graves' ophthalmopathy.

This clonotype was observed a few times. This chain links TRBV6-9 with TRBJ1-1; 7 positions match TRBD1. The germline V gene encodes CDR1 MNHGY and CDR2 SVAAGI. The CDR3 totals 15 residues. The V gene end was trimmed by 4 bases and the J gene end by 3 bases; junction bases not matched to a gene: 8. CDR3 in DNA: TGTGCCAGCAGTTCTACGGAGGGGGCCCACACTGAAGCTTTCTTT. Translated, it gives CASSSTEGAHTEAFF.

The genes are TRBV20-1 and TRBJ1-1; D is perhaps TRBD1 (5 bases). Trimming removed 7 bases from V and 5 bases from J, with 14 bases in between. CDR1 and CDR2 (germline): DFQATT, SNEGSKA (reference sequence). The CDR3 spans 12 residues. The CDR3, as DNA: TGCAGTGTGCCGGGGGGAGAGACTGAAGCTTTCTTT. This codes for CSVPGGETEAFF.

This rearrangement joins TRBV29-1 to TRBJ1-1, with unresolved D. Trimming shortened V by 3 bases and J by 8 bases, and 16 bases separated the two germline ends. This CDR3 is built from 13 residues. Germline loops: CDR1 SQVTM, CDR2 ANQGSEA. The CDR3 DNA reads as TGCAGCGTTGAGTTATGGTCAGGTGAAGAAGCTTTCTTT. Protein: CSVELWSGEEAFF.

The CDR3 loop reads CASSEGPRLGSTDTQYF. CDR3 DNA: TGTGCCAGCAGTGAAGGACCGAGACTGGGATCCACAGATACGCAGTATTTT. The chain links TRBV6-1 to TRBJ2-3, with unresolved D. The CDR3 extends over 17 amino acids. CDR1 and CDR2 from the germline V gene are MNHNS and SASEGT. Trimming removed 1 base from V and 2 bases from J, with 16 bases in between.

This clonotype occurred many times. V is TRBV6-1 and J is TRBJ2-1; D is unresolved. CDR3 length equals 14 residues. Germline-derived CDR1 and CDR2 are MNHNS and SASEGT. V shed 5 bases and J shed 3 bases, with 11 bases lying between them. CDR3: CASSPEEGYNEQFF. CDR3 DNA sequence: TGTGCCAGCAGTCCAGAAGAAGGCTACAATGAGCAGTTCTTC.

This clonotype was seen only a few times. The rearrangement uses TRBV7-3 and TRBJ2-6; 11 bases match TRBD2. The CDR3 has 17 amino acids. Germline CDR1 SGHTA, CDR2 FQGTGA. V shed 0 bases and J 2 bases; nucleotides not matched to a gene: 0. The CDR3 spells CASSLTSGGAGANVLTF. The CDR3 DNA follows: TGTGCCAGCAGCTTAACTAGCGGGGGGGCTGGGGCCAACGTCCTGACTTTC.

Comment on this clonotype: A much larger clone differs from this one at a single base, so this may be a read error. The chain employs TRBV10-2 and TRBJ2-1; 9 bases are a match to TRBD2. J lost 7 bases, V lost 5 bases, and 15 bases had no gene match. Germline values: CDR1 WSHSY, CDR2 SAAADI. The CDR3 consists of 17 residues. The CDR3 spells CASSTASGVSPGNEQFF. The DNA of the CDR3 is TGCGCCAGCAGTACAGCTAGCGGGGTTTCACCGGGGAATGAGCAGTTCTTC.

In its sample, this clonotype was seen a few times. The chain is built from TRBV6-2 or TRBV6-3 and TRBJ1-2, with TRBD1 matching over 7 bases. The CDR3 is made up of 15 amino acids. Per germline, CDR1 MNHEY and CDR2 SVGEGT. V trimming: 11 bases; J trimming: 8 bases; junction bases outside the gene matches: 20. The CDR3 coding sequence is TGTGCCTGCAACCCACACCGGACAGGACGGAGCGGCTACACCTTC. Protein sequence: CACNPHRTGRSGYTF.

The table lists this clonotype with a few counts. The genes are TRBV7-2 and TRBJ1-1; possible D gene TRBD1, 6 bases. Trimming removed 5 bases from V and 4 bases from J, with 17 bases in between. The CDR3 length is 15 residues. The V gene's germline CDR1 is SGHTA and CDR2 FQGNSA. The CDR3 bases are TGTGCCAGCAGCCCACTTCCGAGGGGGATCACTGAAGCTTTCTTT. Protein: CASSPLPRGITEAFF.

This clonotype was recorded many times. The chain carries TRBV7-9 and TRBJ2-5; D gene unclear. The CDR3 has 13 amino acids. Germline CDR1 is SEHNR and CDR2 is FQNEAQ (reference sequence). V dropped 3 bases and J dropped 5 bases, with 10 bases sitting between them. CDR3 region: CASSLGMGETQYF. CDR3 nucleotide sequence: TGTGCCAGCAGCTTGGGGATGGGGGAGACCCAGTACTTC.

There are many counts of this clonotype. In DNA form, the CDR3 reads TGTGCCAGCAGTTACCCGATTGGACAGGGAGGGAATCAGCCCCAGCATTTT. Protein: CASSYPIGQGGNQPQHF. The chain has TRBV6-6 and TRBJ1-5; 8 bases line up with TRBD1. In germline, CDR1 is MNHNY, CDR2 SVGAGI (reference sequence). Unmatched junction bases numbered 10, after V lost 2 bases and J lost 4 bases. The CDR3 is made up of 17 amino acids.

V is TRBV6-1 and J is TRBJ2-3; TRBD2 is a possible D gene (5 bases). V lost 2 bases, J lost 4 bases, and 10 bases lay in between. The CDR3 is 14 residues long. Germline V gene data show CDR1 as MNHNS and CDR2 as SASEGT. The CDR3 bases are TGTGCCAGCAGTGAACCCGGGGAAGCAGATACGCAGTATTTT. It encodes CASSEPGEADTQYF.

About this clonotype: A much larger clone differs from this one at a single base, so this may be a read error. The V and J genes are TRBV6-2 or TRBV6-3 and TRBJ1-1; TRBD1 agrees at 7 bases. V trimming: 6 bases; J trimming: 7 bases; junction bases outside the gene matches: 17. CDR1 and CDR2 from the germline V gene are MNHEY and SVGEGT. There are 16 residues in the CDR3. The CDR3, as DNA: TGTGCCAGCAGGTCATTACAGGGGCCAACACGCATTGAAGCTTTCTTT. Residues: CASRSLQGPTRIEAFF.

The chain combines TRBV5-1 with TRBJ2-5; D is unresolved. This CDR3 has 15 residues. Trimming shortened V by 0 bases and J by 0 bases, and 9 bases separated the two germline ends. Germline V gives CDR1 SGHRS, CDR2 YFSETQ. CDR3: CASSLGQKYQETQYF. The CDR3 DNA reads TGCGCCAGCAGCTTGGGGCAGAAGTACCAAGAGACCCAGTACTTC.

This clonotype appeared a few times. The CDR3 DNA sequence: TGTGCCAGCAGTGGTCAAACCACAGGCGCCACTGAAGCTTTCTTT. Amino acid sequence: CASSGQTTGATEAFF. J is TRBJ1-1 and V is TRBV6-1; tentatively, D is TRBD1 (5 bases). CDR3 length equals 15 residues. V lost 4 bases and J lost 4, with 16 bases in between. Germline CDR1 MNHNS, CDR2 SASEGT.

This clonotype was recorded many times. CDR3 DNA: TGCAGTGCTCCCTCAACAGGGGATACCTACGAGCAGTACTTC. Its protein product is CSAPSTGDTYEQYF. The chain is built from TRBV20-1 and TRBJ2-7; 7 positions match TRBD1. The germline V gene has CDR1 DFQATT and CDR2 SNEGSKA (reference sequence). The CDR3 sequence is 14 residues long. With 5 bases clipped from V and 2 bases from J, the junction kept 9 bases outside the gene matches.

The genes are TRBV7-3 and TRBJ2-3, with D possibly matching TRBD1 (7 bases). The CDR3 contains 13 residues. Between the trimmed V and J ends, which lost 3 bases and 14 bases, there was a span of 18 bases. Germline CDR1 and CDR2: SGHTA and FQGTGA. The DNA for the CDR3 is TGTGCCAGCAGCTTGGAGGGGGCCGGGGGTCGGTATTTT. This codes for CASSLEGAGGRYF.

This clonotype was observed many times. V is TRBV2 and J is TRBJ1-1; D may be TRBD1 (6 bases). The germline V gene encodes CDR1 SNHLY and CDR2 FYNNEI. Trimming cost V 0 bases and J 4 bases, with 9 bases left between them. The CDR3 extends over 14 amino acids. The CDR3 loop is CASSEASGATEAFF. The CDR3 DNA reads TGTGCCAGCAGTGAAGCCTCGGGGGCCACTGAAGCTTTCTTT.

In this sample, this clonotype turned up many times. V is TRBV7-2 and J is TRBJ1-1; D is undetermined. The CDR3 length is 14 residues. Trimming left V 1 base short and J 4 bases short, with 10 bases between. CDR1 SGHTA and CDR2 FQGNSA come from the germline V gene. Written as DNA, the CDR3 is TGTGCCAGCAGCTTAGGACAAGGCATCACTGAAGCTTTCTTT. This gives the protein CASSLGQGITEAFF.

J is TRBJ2-3 and V is TRBV20-1, with a tentative D call TRBD1 (6 bases). Trimming cost V 6 bases and J 0 bases, with 19 bases left between them. Germline loops: CDR1 DFQATT, CDR2 SNEGSKA (reference sequence). This CDR3 region has 16 residues. The CDR3 DNA reads TGCAGTGCGCCCCCGGACAGCTTACTGAGCACAGATACGCAGTATTTT. Amino acid sequence: CSAPPDSLLSTDTQYF.